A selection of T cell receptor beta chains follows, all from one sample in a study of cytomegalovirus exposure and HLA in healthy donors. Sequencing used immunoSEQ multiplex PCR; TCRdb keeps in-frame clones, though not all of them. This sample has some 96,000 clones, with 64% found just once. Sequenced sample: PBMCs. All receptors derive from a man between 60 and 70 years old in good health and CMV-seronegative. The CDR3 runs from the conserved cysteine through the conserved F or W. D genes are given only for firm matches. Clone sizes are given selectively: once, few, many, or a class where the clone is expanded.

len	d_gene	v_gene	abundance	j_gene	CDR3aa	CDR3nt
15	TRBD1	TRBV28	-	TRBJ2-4	CASSSQLTGGNIQYF	TGTGCCAGCAGTTCCCAACTGACAGGGGGCAACATTCAGTACTTC
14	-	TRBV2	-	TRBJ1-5	CASSDVTQNQPQHF	TGTGCCAGCAGTGACGTGACACAGAATCAGCCCCAGCATTTT
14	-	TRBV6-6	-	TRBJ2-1	CASSGSDRSHEQFF	TGTGCCAGCTCAGGGAGCGACAGGAGCCATGAGCAGTTCTTC
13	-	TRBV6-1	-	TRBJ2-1	CASSETEQIEQFF	TGTGCCAGCAGTGAAACCGAACAAATAGAGCAGTTCTTC
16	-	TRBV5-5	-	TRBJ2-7	CASSLGSGLTDYEQYF	TGTGCCAGCAGCTTGGGGTCGGGACTTACAGACTACGAGCAGTACTTC
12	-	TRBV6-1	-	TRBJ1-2	CASSGTSSGYTF	TGTGCCAGCAGTGGGACATCGAGCGGGTACACCTTC
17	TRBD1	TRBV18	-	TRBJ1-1	CASSPPSGTGSNTEAFF	TGTGCCAGCTCACCACCTTCCGGGACAGGGTCGAACACTGAAGCTTTCTTT
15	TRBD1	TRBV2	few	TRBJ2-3	CASSGRTGGTDTQYF	TGTGCCAGCAGTGGACGGACAGGCGGCACAGATACGCAGTATTTT
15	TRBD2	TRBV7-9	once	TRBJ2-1	CASSLLAGEVNEQFF	TGTGCCAGCAGCTTATTGGCGGGAGAGGTCAATGAGCAGTTCTTC
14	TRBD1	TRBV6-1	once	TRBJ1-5	CASRDSFSNQPQHF	TGTGCCAGCCGGGACAGCTTTAGCAATCAGCCCCAGCATTTT
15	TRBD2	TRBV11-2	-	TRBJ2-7	CASSIRTSGDYEQYF	TGTGCCAGCAGCATTCGGACTAGCGGAGACTACGAGCAGTACTTC
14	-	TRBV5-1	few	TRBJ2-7	CASSQLAASGEQYF	TGCGCCAGCAGCCAACTAGCAGCCTCGGGGGAGCAGTACTTC
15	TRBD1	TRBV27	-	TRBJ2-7	CASSTMGQGRYEQYF	TGTGCCAGCAGCACCATGGGACAGGGACGGTACGAGCAGTACTTC
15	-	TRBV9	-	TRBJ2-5	CASSVEREGGETQYF	TGTGCCAGCAGCGTAGAGCGGGAAGGGGGAGAGACCCAGTACTTC
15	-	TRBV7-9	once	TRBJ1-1	CASSLSGGGNTEAFF	TGTGCCAGCAGCCTTAGCGGCGGCGGGAACACTGAAGCTTTCTTT
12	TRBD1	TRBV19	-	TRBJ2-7	CASLGQGYEQYF	TGTGCCAGTCTTGGACAGGGCTACGAGCAGTACTTC
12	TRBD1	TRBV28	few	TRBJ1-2	CATEQGIHGYTF	TGTGCCACCGAACAGGGGATCCATGGCTACACCTTC
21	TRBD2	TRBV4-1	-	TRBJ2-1	CASSPRAGASGVRTGYNEQFF	TGCGCCAGCAGCCCTCGAGCAGGGGCTAGCGGGGTGAGAACGGGCTACAATGAGCAGTTCTTC
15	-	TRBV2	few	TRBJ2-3	CASTGAVFSTDTQYF	TGTGCCAGCACCGGAGCGGTTTTTAGCACAGATACGCAGTATTTT
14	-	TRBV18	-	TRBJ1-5	CASSVDTVIQPQHF	TGTGCCAGCTCAGTGGACACTGTGATTCAGCCCCAGCATTTT
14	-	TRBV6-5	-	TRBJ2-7	CASSYPGLFYEQYF	TGTGCCAGCAGTTACCCGGGACTGTTCTACGAGCAGTACTTC
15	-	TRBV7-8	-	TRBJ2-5	CASSLAGDSWETQYF	TGTGCCAGCAGCTTAGCCGGTGACAGTTGGGAGACCCAGTACTTC
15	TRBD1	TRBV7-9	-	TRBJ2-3	CASSFGTGSTDTQYF	TGTGCCAGCAGCTTCGGGACAGGATCCACAGATACGCAGTATTTT
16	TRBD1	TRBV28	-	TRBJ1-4	CASSLSHRGSNEKLFF	TGTGCCAGCAGTTTATCCCACAGGGGCAGTAATGAAAAACTGTTTTTT
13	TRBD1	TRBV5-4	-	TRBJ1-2	CASSLDREGGYTF	TGTGCCAGCAGCTTAGACAGGGAAGGTGGCTACACCTTC
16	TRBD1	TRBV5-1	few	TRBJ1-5	CASSLGFDRGADPQHF	TGCGCCAGCAGCTTGGGCTTCGACAGGGGAGCTGATCCCCAGCATTTT
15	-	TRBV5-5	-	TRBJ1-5	CASSLRAGLDQPQHF	TGTGCCAGCAGCTTGAGAGCAGGGTTGGATCAGCCCCAGCATTTT
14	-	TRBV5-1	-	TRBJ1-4	CASSLAPGDEKLFF	TGCGCCAGCAGCTTGGCACCAGGGGATGAAAAACTGTTTTTT
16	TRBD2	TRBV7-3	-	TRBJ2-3	CASSLTSGGATDTQYF	TGTGCCAGCAGCTTGACTAGCGGGGGGGCGACAGATACGCAGTATTTT